Listed below are T cell receptor beta chains from one sample, sequenced in a study of blood T cells in healthy people across ages. TCRdb recomputed calls from the 5' RACE reads with MiXCR, one row per CDR3 protein. The sample carries approximately 700,000 distinct CDR3 sequences, about a third recorded once. Sequencing was carried out using blood. These receptors all stem from a woman of 80 years or more in good health. Each CDR3 is given with its conserved first and last residue. The D gene is left open where the match is weak. Only some rows state a clone size, as once, few, many or a class for expanded clones.

NA	TRBJ1-2	TRBV6-4	NA	TGTGCCAGCAGTGACCAAAGCCTTGACTCCTATGGCTACACCTTC	CASSDQSLDSYGYTF
few	TRBJ1-4	TRBV2	NA	TGTGCCAGCAGTGAAGCGAGGGACGAAAAACTGTTTTTT	CASSEARDEKLFF
many	TRBJ2-3	TRBV4-2	TRBD1	TGTGTCAGCAGCCAAGCTCGACAGGGAAGAGATACGCAGTATTTT	CVSSQARQGRDTQYF
many	TRBJ2-7	TRBV6-5	NA	TGTGCCAGCAGTTACTCGCCTAGCTCCTACGAGCAGTACTTC	CASSYSPSSYEQYF
NA	TRBJ1-1	TRBV20-1	TRBD1	TGCAGTGCTACTAAGGGGGCGCGTACTGAAGCTTTCTTT	CSATKGARTEAFF
NA	TRBJ1-3	TRBV20-1	NA	TGCAGTGCTAGCGGAGGGCGGAACACCATATATTTT	CSASGGRNTIYF
NA	TRBJ2-7	TRBV28	TRBD2	TGTGCCAGCAGTCAACTAGCGGGGGCTTACAATGAGCAGTACTTC	CASSQLAGAYNEQYF
many	TRBJ1-6	TRBV6-5	NA	TGTGCCAGCAGCTATGGCCTCCCGGATAATTCACCCCTCCACTTT	CASSYGLPDNSPLHF
few	TRBJ1-3	TRBV18	NA	TGTGCCAGCTCACCAGCACAGGGAAACACCATATATTTT	CASSPAQGNTIYF
NA	TRBJ2-2	TRBV12-5	NA	TGTGCTAGTGGTTTGAGAAGCGGCGACACCGGGGAGCTGTTTTTT	CASGLRSGDTGELFF
NA	TRBJ2-7	TRBV4-1	TRBD1	TGCGCCAGCAGCCAAGATGGGACAGGGGGCTACGAGCAGTACTTC	CASSQDGTGGYEQYF
many	TRBJ2-3	TRBV5-1	NA	TGCGCCAGCAGCTTGGTAGACCCGGGAGATACGCAGTATTTT	CASSLVDPGDTQYF
few	TRBJ2-1	TRBV30	TRBD2	TGTGCCTGGAGTGTACAGAGGGGAGGGTCCTACAATGAGCAGTTCTTC	CAWSVQRGGSYNEQFF
few	TRBJ1-6	TRBV6-5	NA	TGTGCCAGCAGTTTTCCGGACGATGGTTCACCCCTCCACTTT	CASSFPDDGSPLHF
many	TRBJ2-3	TRBV7-9	NA	TGTGCCAGCCCCGGCCAGACCACAGATACGCAGTATTTT	CASPGQTTDTQYF
NA	TRBJ1-4	TRBV5-1	NA	TGCGCCAGCAGCCCAGCAGGGGTAGGTGAAAAACTGTTTTTT	CASSPAGVGEKLFF
NA	TRBJ2-3	TRBV20-1	NA	TGCAGTGTTCCCGGGGGACGCACAGATACGCAGTATTTT	CSVPGGRTDTQYF
many	TRBJ1-6	TRBV7-9	NA	TGTGCCAGCAGCCCGGACGGGATCTATAATTCACCCCTCCACTTT	CASSPDGIYNSPLHF
few	TRBJ2-2	TRBV6-2/TRBV6-3	TRBD2	TGTGCCAGCTTGATCGCGGGGGGGCCGTACACCGGGGAGCTGTTTTTT	CASLIAGGPYTGELFF
many	TRBJ2-6	TRBV12-3/TRBV12-4	NA	TGTGCCAGCAGTTTGGCCGACTCTGGGGCCAACGTCCTGACTTTC	CASSLADSGANVLTF
many	TRBJ2-1	TRBV6-5	NA	TGTGCCAGCAGTTCTCTAGGGGGGGGCCGTAATGAGCAGTTCTTC	CASSSLGGGRNEQFF
few	TRBJ2-4	TRBV5-1	NA	TGCGCCAGCAGCTTCAGAACTAGCTACTATAATGAGCAGTACTTC	CASSFRTSYYNEQYF
many	TRBJ2-4	TRBV2	TRBD1	TGTGCCAGCAGAGAACACATGCGGACAGGGGAGGCCAAAAACATTCAGTACTTC	CASREHMRTGEAKNIQYF
many	TRBJ2-3	TRBV19	NA	TGTGCCAGCAGCCTCGCGGCTAGCACAGATACGCAGTATTTT	CASSLAASTDTQYF
many	TRBJ1-6	TRBV20-1	NA	TGCAGTGCTAGACCCCCAGGGGAAAATTCACCCCTCCACTTT	CSARPPGENSPLHF
NA	TRBJ2-5	TRBV28	NA	TGTGCCAGCGGGTCAGTTCAAGAGACCCAGTACTTC	CASGSVQETQYF
many	TRBJ2-1	TRBV20-1	NA	TGCAGTGCTATTTGGGGCAGAGGCTATGATGAGCAGTTCTTC	CSAIWGRGYDEQFF
NA	TRBJ2-5	TRBV7-3	NA	TGTGCCAGCAGCTCATCCGGGACATGGGGCGAGACCCAGTACTTC	CASSSSGTWGETQYF
once	TRBJ1-5	TRBV5-1	NA	TGCGCCAGCAGCTTGGATAGCAATCAGCCCCGGCATTTT	CASSLDSNQPRHF
NA	TRBJ2-2	TRBV4-3	TRBD2	TGCGCCAGCAGCCTGACTAGCGGGAGTACTATCGGGGAGCTGTTTTTT	CASSLTSGSTIGELFF
NA	TRBJ2-5	TRBV28	NA	TGTGCCAGCAGTGGGGCGTTGGTGGGGAGGGAGACCCAGTACTTC	CASSGALVGRETQYF
NA	TRBJ2-2	TRBV3-1	NA	TGTGCCAGCAGCCGAAGGGTAGCCTCACGGAGCGGGGAGCTGTTTTTT	CASSRRVASRSGELFF
many	TRBJ2-1	TRBV29-1	TRBD2	TGCAGCGTTGGGACTAGCGGGGGGGCCTACAATGAGCAGTTCTTC	CSVGTSGGAYNEQFF
many	TRBJ2-5	TRBV29-1	NA	TGCAGCGTTGCAACAGGGCAAGAGACCCAGTACTTC	CSVATGQETQYF
once	TRBJ1-2	TRBV6-1	NA	TGTGCCAGCAGTGAAGATAGGGTTAACTATGGCTACACCTTC	CASSEDRVNYGYTF
many	TRBJ1-6	TRBV7-9	NA	TGTGCCAGCAGTTTTGAGATAGATAATTCACCCCTCCACTTT	CASSFEIDNSPLHF
NA	TRBJ2-6	TRBV7-9	TRBD1	TGTGCCAGCAGCTACCGGGACAGGGGTCGGTCTGGGGCCAACGTCCTGACTTTC	CASSYRDRGRSGANVLTF
NA	TRBJ1-1	TRBV2	NA	TGTGCCAGCAGTCACACAGGGTCCACTGAAGCTTTCTTT	CASSHTGSTEAFF
many	TRBJ2-7	TRBV6-6	TRBD1	TGTGCCAGCAATAGGGACAGGGGACGATCCGGGGAGCAGTACTTC	CASNRDRGRSGEQYF
once	TRBJ1-1	TRBV5-1	TRBD1	TGCGCCAGCAGCTTTGCGGGCAGGGGGCTTACTGAAGCTTTCTTT	CASSFAGRGLTEAFF
once	TRBJ1-4	TRBV5-1	TRBD1	TGCGTCAGCAGATCTGCAGGGGGACGGGAAAAACTGTTTTTT	CVSRSAGGREKLFF
NA	TRBJ2-7	TRBV7-2	NA	TGTGCCAGCAGCTTAGAAACGGGCCGCTACGAGCAGTACTTC	CASSLETGRYEQYF
many	TRBJ2-5	TRBV28	TRBD1	TGTGCCAGCAAGGGGGACAGGCAAGAGACCCAGTACTTC	CASKGDRQETQYF
few	TRBJ2-5	TRBV6-5	TRBD2	TGTGCCAGCAGGCCGGGACTAGCGGGAGAGACCCAGTACTTC	CASRPGLAGETQYF
NA	TRBJ2-2	TRBV6-6	NA	TGTACCACTTGGGGCCTACAGGGAGGGGACGGGGAGCTGTTTTTT	CTTWGLQGGDGELFF
NA	TRBJ1-1	TRBV20-1	TRBD1	TGCAGTGCCGACCCGGGACAGGGGGTCATGAAGGCTTTCTTT	CSADPGQGVMKAFF
few	TRBJ2-5	TRBV5-6	TRBD1	TGTGCCAGCAGCCCGACAGGGTTCGGGACCCAGTACTTC	CASSPTGFGTQYF
NA	TRBJ2-1	TRBV6-2/TRBV6-3	NA	TGTGCCAGCAGTTATGGGCATGAGCAGTTCTTC	CASSYGHEQFF
NA	TRBJ2-5	TRBV5-1	NA	TGCGCCAGCAGCCCCGGATCGACAGTTACACAAGAGACCCAGTACTTC	CASSPGSTVTQETQYF